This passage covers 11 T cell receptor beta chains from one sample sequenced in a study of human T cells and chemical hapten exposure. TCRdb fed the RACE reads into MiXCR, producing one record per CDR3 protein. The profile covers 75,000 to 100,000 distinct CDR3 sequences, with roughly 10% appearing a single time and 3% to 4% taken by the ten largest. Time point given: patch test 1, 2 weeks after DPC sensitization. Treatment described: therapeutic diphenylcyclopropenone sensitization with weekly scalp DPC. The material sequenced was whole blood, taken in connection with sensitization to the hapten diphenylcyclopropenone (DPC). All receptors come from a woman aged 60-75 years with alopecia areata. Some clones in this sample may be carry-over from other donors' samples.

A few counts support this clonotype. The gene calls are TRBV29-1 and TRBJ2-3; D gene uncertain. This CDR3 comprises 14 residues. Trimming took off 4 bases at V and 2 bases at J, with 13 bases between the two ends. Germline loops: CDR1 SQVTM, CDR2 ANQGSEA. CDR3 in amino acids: CSVAQTLFTDTQYF. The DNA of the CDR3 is TGCAGCGTTGCCCAGACACTCTTCACAGATACGCAGTATTTT.

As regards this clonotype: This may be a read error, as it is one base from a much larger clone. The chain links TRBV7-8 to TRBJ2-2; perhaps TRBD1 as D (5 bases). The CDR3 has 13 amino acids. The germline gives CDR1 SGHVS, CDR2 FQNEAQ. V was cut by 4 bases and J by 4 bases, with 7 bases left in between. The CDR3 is CASSSGFTGELFF. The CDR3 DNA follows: TGTGCCAGCAGCTCAGGGTTCACCGGGGAGCTGTTTTTT.

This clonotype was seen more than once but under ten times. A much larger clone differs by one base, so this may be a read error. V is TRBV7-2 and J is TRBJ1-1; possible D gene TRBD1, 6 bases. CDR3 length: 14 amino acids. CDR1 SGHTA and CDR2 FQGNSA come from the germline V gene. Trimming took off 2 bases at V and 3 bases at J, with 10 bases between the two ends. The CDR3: CASSLQGQDTEAFF. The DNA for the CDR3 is TGTGCCAGCAGCTTACAGGGGCAGGACACTGAAGCTTTCTTT.

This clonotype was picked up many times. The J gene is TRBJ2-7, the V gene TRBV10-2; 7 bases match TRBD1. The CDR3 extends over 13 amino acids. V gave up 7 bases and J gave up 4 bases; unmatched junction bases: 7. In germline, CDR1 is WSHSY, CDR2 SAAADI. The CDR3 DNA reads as TGCGCCAGCATCCCAGGGGGTGGTTACGAGCAGTACTTC. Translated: CASIPGGGYEQYF.

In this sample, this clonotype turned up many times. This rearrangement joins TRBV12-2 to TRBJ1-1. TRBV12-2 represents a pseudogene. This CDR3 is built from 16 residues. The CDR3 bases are TGTGCAAGTCGCTTAGCGCCTAGGCTGGTGAACACTGAAGCTTTCTTT. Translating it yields CASRLAPRLVNTEAFF.

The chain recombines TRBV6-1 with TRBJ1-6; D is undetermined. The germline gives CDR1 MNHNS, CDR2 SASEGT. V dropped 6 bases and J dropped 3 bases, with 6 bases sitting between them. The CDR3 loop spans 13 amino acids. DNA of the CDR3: TGTGCCAGCAGCATGAACTATAATTCACCCCTCCACTTT. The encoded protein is CASSMNYNSPLHF.

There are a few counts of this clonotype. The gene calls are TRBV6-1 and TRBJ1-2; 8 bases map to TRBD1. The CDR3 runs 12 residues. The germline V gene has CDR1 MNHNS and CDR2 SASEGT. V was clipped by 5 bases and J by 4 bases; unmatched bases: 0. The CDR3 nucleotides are TGTGCCAGCAGTACAGGGGGCTATGGCTACACCTTC. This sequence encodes CASSTGGYGYTF.

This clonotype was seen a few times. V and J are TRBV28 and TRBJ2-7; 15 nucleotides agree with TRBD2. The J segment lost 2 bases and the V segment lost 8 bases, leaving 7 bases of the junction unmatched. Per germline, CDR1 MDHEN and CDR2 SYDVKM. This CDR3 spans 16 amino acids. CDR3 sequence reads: CASRKGLAGGTYEQYF. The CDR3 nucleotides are TGTGCCAGCCGCAAGGGACTAGCGGGGGGAACCTACGAGCAGTACTTC.

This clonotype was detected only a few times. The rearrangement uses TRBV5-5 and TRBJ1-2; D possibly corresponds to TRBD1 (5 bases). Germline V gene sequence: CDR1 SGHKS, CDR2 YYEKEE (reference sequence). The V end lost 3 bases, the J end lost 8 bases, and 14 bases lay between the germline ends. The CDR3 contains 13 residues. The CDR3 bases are TGTGCCAGCAGCTCGAGTCAGGGATCCGGCTACACCTTC. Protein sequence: CASSSSQGSGYTF. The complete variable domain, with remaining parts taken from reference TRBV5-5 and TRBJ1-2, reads DAGVTQSPTHLIKTRGQQVTLRCSPISGHKSVSWYQQVLGQGPQFIFQYYEKEERGRGNFPDRFSARQFPNYSSELNVNALLLGDSALYLCASSSSQGSGYTFGSGTRLTVV.

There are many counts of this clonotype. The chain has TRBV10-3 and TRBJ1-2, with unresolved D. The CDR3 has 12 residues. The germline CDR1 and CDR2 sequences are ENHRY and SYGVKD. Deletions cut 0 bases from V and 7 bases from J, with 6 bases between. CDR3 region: CAISESLAGYTF. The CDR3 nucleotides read TGTGCCATCAGTGAGTCCCTAGCTGGCTACACCTTC.

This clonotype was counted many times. The CDR3 here is CASSLSQGHNYGYTF. CDR3 bases: TGTGCCAGCAGCTTATCCCAGGGGCACAACTATGGCTACACCTTC. This chain links TRBV7-2 with TRBJ1-2, with D perhaps TRBD1 (6 bases). The CDR3 is made up of 15 amino acids. Trimming removed 2 bases from V and 2 bases from J, with 12 bases in between. Per the germline V gene, CDR1 is SGHTA and CDR2 is FQGNSA. Looking up the rest from reference TRBV7-2 and TRBJ1-2 gives the full variable domain: GAGVSQSPSNKVTEKGKDVELRCDPISGHTALYWYRQSLGQGLEFLIYFQGNSAPDKSGLPSDRFSAERTGGSVSTLTIQRTQQEDSAVYLCASSLSQGHNYGYTFGSGTRLTVV.